This TCR beta chain was observed in a study of T cells expressing NK-cell markers. With the 5' RACE reads reprocessed, TCRdb shows one record per CDR3 protein and no DNA. Its table lists about 170,000 distinct CDR3 sequences. Per the germline V gene, CDR1 is PRHDT and CDR2 is FYEKMQ (reference sequence). The CDR3 has 15 amino acids. Study outcomes and limitations: Once again these clonotypes came out on top in the CD3+CD56-NKG2C+ fraction of a few donors.

Turning to this clonotype: Its antigen is as yet unknown.

The chain recombines TRBV13 with TRBJ2-7; TCRdb outputs TRBD2, but without DNA this stays unchecked. This receptor was identified in a man aged 18 to 69 in good health. Source material: blood T cells: a sorted CD56 or NKG2C T cell subset, CD4+ or CD8+ T cells, or bulk PBMC T cells (not recorded which). The CDR3 spells CASSPGLAGAGEQYF.